The 26 T cell receptor beta chains listed next were all sequenced from one sample in a study of blood T cell repertoires in COVID-19. The assay was immunoSEQ multiplex PCR, and TCRdb's table has in-frame clones only and misses some. Of fewer than 300,000 clones listed, roughly 92% are singletons. Sequenced: peripheral blood. The receptor source for this set is a woman in her 30s with COVID-19, enrolled during active disease.

This clone was counted once. The V and J genes are TRBV15 and TRBJ1-5; 8 bases match TRBD1. The V gene end was trimmed by 3 bases and the J gene end by 1 base; junction bases not matched to a gene: 8. CDR3 size: 17 residues. Looked up from germline, CDR1 is LNHNV and CDR2 is YYDKDF (reference sequence). The CDR3 DNA follows: TGTGCCACCAGCAGGCGCTCCCAGGGGGCCAGCAATCAGCCCCAGCATTTT. This encodes CATSRRSQGASNQPQHF.

The chain joins TRBV6-5 to TRBJ1-4; no clear D. Trimming cost V 8 bases and J 3 bases, with 13 bases left between them. This CDR3 is built from 14 residues. CDR1 and CDR2 (germline): MNHEY, SVGAGI. The DNA of the CDR3 is TGTGCCAGCTCACTACGGGTCCCTAATGAAAAACTGTTTTTT. As protein: CASSLRVPNEKLFF.

The chain joins TRBV6-5 to TRBJ1-5; the match to TRBD1 covers 7 bases. The CDR3 is made up of 14 amino acids. V was clipped by 7 bases and J by 3 bases; unmatched bases: 6. In germline, CDR1 is MNHEY, CDR2 SVGAGI. The CDR3 is CASTRDSTNQPQHF. CDR3 DNA: TGTGCCAGCACCAGGGACAGTACCAATCAGCCCCAGCATTTT.

This sequence joins TRBV3-1 (or the pseudogene TRBV3-2) and TRBJ1-5; D uncertain. CDR1 LGHDT and CDR2 YNNKEL come from the germline V gene (reference sequence). The CDR3 runs to 13 residues. The V gene lost 4 bases and the J gene lost 3 bases, with 7 bases spanning the gap. The CDR3 protein is CASSPGLNQPQHF. DNA of the CDR3: TGTGCCAGCAGCCCCGGACTCAATCAGCCCCAGCATTTT.

The sample holds many counts of this clone. The chain links TRBV9 to TRBJ1-3, with 7 nucleotides matching TRBD1. CDR1 is SGDLS, CDR2 YYNGEE, per germline. J lost 2 bases, V lost 4 bases, and 3 bases had no gene match. The CDR3 sequence is 14 residues long. The CDR3 here is CASSPQGAGNTIYF. CDR3 sequence (DNA): TGTGCCAGCAGCCCTCAGGGGGCTGGAAACACCATATATTTT.

J is TRBJ1-5 and V is TRBV21-1. TRBV21-1 is described as a pseudogene. The CDR3 spans 14 residues. The CDR3 reads CASSKVKEHQPQHF. The CDR3 bases are TGTGCCAGCAGCAAAGTTAAAGAGCACCAGCCCCAGCATTTT.

This clone was seen once. The chain couples TRBV10-3 to TRBJ2-7; 10 nucleotides line up with TRBD2. The CDR3 consists of 18 residues. The V and J ends lost 0 bases and 5 bases, in that order; junction bases with no gene match: 13. From germline, CDR1 is ENHRY and CDR2 SYGVKD. CDR3 nucleotides: TGTGCCATCAGTGAGTCAGGGGGGGCTAGCGGGAGTCGGGACGAGCAGTACTTC. Its translation is CAISESGGASGSRDEQYF.

This clone is a singleton in its sample. The chain combines TRBV30 with TRBJ1-2; perhaps TRBD1 as D (5 bases). This CDR3 has 21 amino acids. The germline CDR1 and CDR2 sequences are GTSNPN and SVGIG (reference sequence). V gave up 0 bases and J gave up 7 bases, with 36 bases separating them. CDR3 sequence (DNA): TGTGCCTGGAGTGTATCGGTTTTTATGTCAACTGGGCCCAGGGTCGGGTCTGGCTACACCTTC. It specifies CAWSVSVFMSTGPRVGSGYTF.

This clone has just one count. The chain uses TRBV29-1 and TRBJ2-2, with TRBD2 matching 10 bases. Germline V gives CDR1 SQVTM, CDR2 ANQGSEA. Unmatched junction bases numbered 10, after V lost 0 bases and J lost 6 bases. The CDR3 is made up of 17 amino acids. CDR3 region: CSVEDQKASGRAGELFF. As DNA, the CDR3 is TGCAGCGTTGAAGATCAGAAGGCTAGCGGGAGAGCCGGGGAGCTGTTTTTT.

V usage is TRBV5-1 and J usage is TRBJ2-1, with 8 bases matching TRBD1. This CDR3 contains 17 residues. The ends lost 5 bases at V and 1 base at J; junction bases unmatched: 11. Germline loops: CDR1 SGHRS, CDR2 YFSETQ. The CDR3 loop reads CASSGGTGDGSYNEQFF. The DNA for the CDR3 is TGCGCCAGCAGTGGGGGGACAGGCGATGGGTCCTACAATGAGCAGTTCTTC.

V and J are TRBV19 and TRBJ1-2; D unclear. The CDR3 totals 14 residues. V was cut by 5 bases and J by 5 bases, with 15 bases left in between. CDR1 is LNHDA, CDR2 SQIVND, per germline (reference sequence). The CDR3 loop is CASSPRTAAYGYTF. CDR3 nucleotides: TGTGCCAGTAGTCCTCGGACTGCGGCGTATGGCTACACCTTC. The whole variable domain, filled in from reference TRBV19 and TRBJ1-2, reads DGGITQSPKYLFRKEGQNVTLSCEQNLNHDAMYWYRQDPGQGLRLIYYSQIVNDFQKGDIAEGYSVSREKKESFPLTVTSAQKNPTAFYLCASSPRTAAYGYTFGSGTRLTVV.

The chain uses TRBV6-5 and TRBJ1-2; D ambiguous. The CDR3 extends over 11 amino acids. The V gene lost 7 bases and the J gene lost 8 bases, with 11 bases spanning the gap. CDR1 is MNHEY and CDR2 is SVGAGI in the germline V gene. The CDR3 protein is CASTRGGGYTF. As DNA, the CDR3 is TGTGCCAGCACACGAGGAGGCGGCTACACCTTC.

The chain combines TRBV5-1 with TRBJ2-7, with a tentative D call TRBD2 (6 bases). CDR1 and CDR2 from the germline V gene are SGHRS and YFSETQ. The CDR3 extends over 15 amino acids. Trimming stripped 0 bases from V and 0 bases from J, with 10 bases between. This CDR3 reads CASSLEVAASYEQYF. DNA for the CDR3: TGCGCCAGCAGCTTGGAAGTAGCGGCCTCCTACGAGCAGTACTTC.

V and J are TRBV5-1 and TRBJ2-1, with 7 nucleotides matching TRBD2. J was trimmed by 0 bases and V by 5 bases; bases with no gene match: 23. Looked up from germline, CDR1 is SGHRS and CDR2 is YFSETQ. This CDR3 has 21 amino acids. Here the CDR3 reads CASRQGVSGGIPLSSYNEQFF. The CDR3 bases are TGCGCCAGCAGACAAGGGGTATCGGGAGGAATCCCCCTTAGCTCCTACAATGAGCAGTTCTTC. Filled out from reference TRBV5-1 and TRBJ2-1, the complete variable domain reads KAGVTQTPRYLIKTRGQQVTLSCSPISGHRSVSWYQQTPGQGLQFLFEYFSETQRNKGNFPGRFSGRQFSNSRSEMNVSTLELGDSALYLCASRQGVSGGIPLSSYNEQFFGPGTRLTVL.

Worth noting for this clone: The sample has other DNA sequences that encode this CDR3 too. V usage is TRBV24-1 and J usage is TRBJ1-1, with D possibly matching TRBD1 (5 bases). V lost 7 bases and J 2 bases, leaving 10 bases between the germline ends. This CDR3 contains 13 residues. The germline V gene encodes CDR1 KGHDR and CDR2 SFDVKD. The CDR3 is CATSDSSNTEAFF. CDR3 bases: TGTGCCACCAGCGACAGTAGTAACACTGAAGCTTTCTTT.

CDR3 in amino acids: CASSIPRLAGRGEQFF. In DNA, the CDR3 is TGTGCCAGTAGTATTCCCCGACTAGCGGGTAGGGGTGAGCAGTTCTTC. The chain combines TRBV19 with TRBJ2-1, with TRBD2 matching 10 bases. Unmatched junction bases numbered 11, after V lost 3 bases and J lost 9 bases. CDR3 size: 16 residues. Germline values: CDR1 LNHDA, CDR2 SQIVND (reference sequence).

V gene TRBV27 combines with J gene TRBJ1-6, with D tentatively TRBD1 (6 bases). Germline assignment: CDR1 MNHEY and CDR2 SMNVEV (reference sequence). The CDR3 covers 14 residues. The V gene lost 5 bases and the J gene lost 6 bases, with 11 bases spanning the gap. The CDR3, as DNA: TGTGCCAGCAGTGTAACAGGGATTAATTCACCCCTCCACTTT. The encoded protein is CASSVTGINSPLHF.

A word on this clone: Other DNA sequences in the same sample also yield this CDR3. The rearrangement uses TRBV27 and TRBJ2-7; TRBD1 might be the D (6 bases). Trimming took 2 bases from V and 1 from J, leaving 6 bases between them. Germline V gene sequence: CDR1 MNHEY, CDR2 SMNVEV (reference sequence). This CDR3 is built from 13 residues. DNA for the CDR3: TGTGCCAGCAGTTTAGGACAGTCCTACGAGCAGTACTTC. Translating gives CASSLGQSYEQYF.

The V call is TRBV7-2, the J call TRBJ2-1, with 8 bases lining up with TRBD2. V shed 6 bases and J 0 bases; nucleotides not matched to a gene: 7. Germline values: CDR1 SGHTA, CDR2 FQGNSA. This CDR3 contains 16 residues. This CDR3 reads CASSSSGSGSYNEQFF. The CDR3 nucleotides read TGTGCCAGCAGTTCGAGCGGGAGTGGCTCCTACAATGAGCAGTTCTTC.

The rearrangement joins TRBV2 to TRBJ2-2, with 9 bases lining up with TRBD1. Germline-derived CDR1 and CDR2 are SNHLY and FYNNEI. The CDR3 covers 15 residues. The trim removed 2 bases at V and 3 bases at J, leaving 1 base unmatched. The chain's CDR3 is CASSETGGYTGELFF. Here the CDR3 DNA reads TGTGCCAGCAGTGAAACAGGGGGCTACACCGGGGAGCTGTTTTTT.

This clone was observed once. This chain uses TRBV6-5 with TRBJ1-1; D is undetermined. Trimming cost V 8 bases and J 3 bases, with 7 bases left between them. The CDR3 has 11 residues. Per germline, CDR1 MNHEY and CDR2 SVGAGI. The CDR3 coding sequence is TGTGCCAGCCCTATATACACTGAAGCTTTCTTT. It encodes CASPIYTEAFF.

V and J are TRBV4-1 and TRBJ1-2; 8 bases are shared with TRBD1. V shed 1 base, J shed 2 bases, and the junction held 0 bases outside the gene matches. The CDR3 contains 14 residues. Germline CDR1 and CDR2: MGHRA and YSYEKL. The CDR3 loop is CASSQGTGNYGYTF. The CDR3 region has the DNA TGCGCCAGCAGCCAAGGGACAGGGAACTATGGCTACACCTTC.

The chain combines TRBV5-4 with TRBJ1-6; no clear D. The germline V gene encodes CDR1 SGHNT and CDR2 YYREEE (reference sequence). V gave up 7 bases and J gave up 0 bases, with 11 bases separating them. The CDR3 length is 15 residues. CDR3 bases: TGTGCCAGCGGGAGCGGCGACTCCTATAATTCACCCCTCCACTTT. The encoded protein is CASGSGDSYNSPLHF.

The chain has TRBV7-9 and TRBJ2-1; 7 bases map to TRBD2. V was pared by 1 base and J by 2 bases, with 8 bases of the junction left unmatched. This CDR3 contains 17 residues. Germline V gene lookup returns CDR1 SEHNR and CDR2 FQNEAQ (reference sequence). CDR3 in amino acids: CASSLGFGLAAYNEQFF. The CDR3 bases are TGTGCCAGCAGCTTAGGCTTCGGGCTAGCGGCCTACAATGAGCAGTTCTTC.

The V call is TRBV5-1, the J call TRBJ2-5, with D maybe TRBD1 (6 bases). V was shortened by 4 bases and J by 7 bases, with 14 bases between the two germline ends. CDR1 and CDR2 (germline): SGHRS, YFSETQ. The CDR3 covers 13 residues. The CDR3 loop is CASSPEQGLTQYF. CDR3 in DNA: TGCGCCAGCAGCCCCGAACAGGGTTTGACCCAGTACTTC.

This clone has a single count. The chain joins TRBV7-5 to TRBJ2-1; the table's D call, TRBD2, was not checked against the DNA. TRBV7-5 is marked as a pseudogene. The CDR3 length is 18 residues. The DNA of the CDR3 is TGTGTCAGAAGCTTAGATCATACGGGACTAGCGGGAGAAGGTGAGCAGTTCTTC. It specifies CVRSLDHTGLAGEGEQFF.